This T cell receptor beta chain was recorded in a study of blood T cells in healthy people across ages. This clonotype occurred a few times. Trimming removed 3 bases at V and 3 bases at J, with 18 bases between. Per germline, CDR1 DFQATT and CDR2 SNEGSKA (reference sequence). The CDR3 has 15 residues. PCR was performed a second time for about 7 to 11 cycles using a sample-barcoded 5' primer and a J-beta primer mix. TCRdb analysed the 5' RACE reads with MiXCR anew, one entry per CDR3 protein. The sample shows over 700,000 distinct CDR3 sequences, 53% of them seen only once. Extraction yielded at least 6 micrograms of total RNA per sample.

The sequenced sample was blood. The sequence came from a man older than 75 in good health. The V gene is TRBV20-1, the J gene TRBJ2-7; tentatively, D is TRBD2 (5 bases). The CDR3 is CSASPMRAPGYEQYF. The CDR3 DNA reads as TGCAGTGCTAGCCCCATGAGGGCCCCTGGCTACGAGCAGTACTTC.